This T cell receptor beta chain appears in the sequencing data of a study of OX40 agonist ivuxolimab in advanced cancers. Study-level background: The costimulatory receptor OX40 (CD134) was targeted by ivuxolimab, a fully human IgG2 agonistic monoclonal antibody. Prior anti-PD-1, anti-PD-L1 or anti-CTLA-4 therapy was permitted, and checkpoint inhibitors had been received by approximately 39% of dose-escalation patients. Partial responses occurred in three dose-escalation patients, of whom one had hepatocellular carcinoma and two had cutaneous melanoma. Peripheral TCRbeta sequencing aimed to test whether ivuxolimab altered TCR sequence diversity and caused clonal T-cell expansion. Among the 50 to 55 dose-escalation patients, around 20 had hepatocellular carcinoma, roughly 15 melanoma, 9 renal cell carcinoma and 9 head and neck cancer. A male proportion of around 83% and a mean age of approximately 55 years, ranging from about 23 to 90, were recorded for the dose-escalation cohort. The monotherapy dose-escalation portion (N of about 49 patients) of the phase I ivuxolimab trial is reported in the paper. Intravenous ivuxolimab was administered to patients every 2 weeks at six dose levels: 0.01, 0.1, 0.3, 1.5, 3 and 10 mg/kg.

Results and caveats for the whole study, not just this receptor: Partial responders in the 0.1-3.0 mg/kg groups had among the lowest normalized peripheral clonal expansion, especially among CD8+ T cells. Low levels of normalized T-cell clonal expansion were also shown by some nonresponding patients. The antigen specificity of the peripheral T cells that underwent clonal expansion was not determined. After ivuxolimab, CD8+ T cells had more expanded clones than CD4+ T cells on average. Clonal expansion of both CD4+ and CD8+ blood T cells was observed from baseline to week 6 at doses 0.1 to 3.0 mg/kg.

The trial excluded patients who had a history of autoimmune disease or were on systemic immunosuppression. Peripheral blood for TCR sequencing was collected from all dose cohorts at baseline, on cycle 4 day 1, and on cycle 7 day 1. Samples came from an open-label, multicenter, first-in-human phase I dose-escalation trial of ivuxolimab. Adults with locally advanced or metastatic melanoma, renal cell carcinoma, hepatocellular carcinoma or head and neck squamous cell carcinoma were enrolled in the trial. CD4+ and CD8+ T cells were sorted separately from peripheral blood before TCR sequencing. Genomic DNA was isolated from the sorted cells so that the TCRbeta CDR3 region could be sequenced. The immunoSEQ Assay was used to sequence the TCRbeta CDR3 regions. TCRdb stores this immuneACCESS table with in-frame sequences only. Part of the clones is absent; in the studies checked, under half of the shortfall reflects unresolved V genes, and no reason is known for the rest. The sample records roughly 90,000 clones, roughly nine tenths of which are singletons. Roughly 8.9% of the sample is held by the ten biggest clonotypes.

Details on this clone: Which antigen it targets is not known. There are no base qualities to consult, and no much larger clone falls within one base.

The input for sequencing was CD4+ or CD8+ T cells sorted from blood, taken in a trial of the OX40 agonist ivuxolimab. This TCR derives from an adult with an advanced solid tumor such as melanoma, head and neck, liver or kidney cancer.

The sequence in DNA is TGTGCCAGTAGTATCTCGGTGAACACTGAAGCTTTCTTT. This sequence encodes CASSISVNTEAFF. The rearrangement combines TRBV19 with TRBJ1-1, with an unclear D gene assignment. CDR1 and CDR2 (LNHDA, SQIVND) derive from the germline V gene (reference sequence). The V end loses 3 bases and the J end loses 0 bases, and a stretch of 5 bases separates them. Spanning cysteine to phenylalanine, the CDR3 consists of 13 amino acids. The sequence is cut down to CDR3 DNA, 39 bases in frame from base 1.